The next 25 T cell receptor beta chains were all read from a single sample in a study of OX40 agonist ivuxolimab in advanced cancers. TCRdb's table, derived via immunoSEQ multiplex PCR, lists solely in-frame clones and lacks some. The sample yields under 80,000 clones, 80% to 95% seen once. Source: CD4+ or CD8+ T cells sorted from blood, taken in a trial of the OX40 agonist ivuxolimab. The receptors were sampled from an adult with an advanced solid tumor such as melanoma, head and neck, liver or kidney cancer.

The rearrangement joins TRBV20-1 to TRBJ2-1; D may be TRBD2 (5 bases). The V gene lost 5 bases and the J gene lost 6 bases, with 8 bases spanning the gap. The CDR3 loop spans 11 amino acids. CDR1 is DFQATT and CDR2 is SNEGSKA in the germline V gene (reference sequence). The CDR3 loop reads CSAELVNEQFF. The CDR3 region has the DNA TGCAGTGCTGAACTAGTCAATGAGCAGTTCTTC.

This clone was observed a single time. This sequence joins TRBV7-6 and TRBJ2-1; TRBD2 matches 7 bases. Trimming removed 1 base from V and 4 bases from J; junction bases left unmatched: 10. Germline CDR1 SGHVS, CDR2 FNYEAQ. There are 17 residues in the CDR3. CDR3 residues: CASSLVASGLRYNEQFF. The CDR3 DNA reads as TGTGCCAGCAGCTTAGTGGCTAGCGGTCTCCGTTACAATGAGCAGTTCTTC.

The rearrangement uses TRBV6-1 and TRBJ2-7; no firm D call. The CDR3 covers 12 residues. CDR1 MNHNS and CDR2 SASEGT come from the germline V gene. The V end was cut by 7 bases, the J end by 3 bases, with 10 bases between. The CDR3 coding sequence is TGTGCCAGCAATGAGCAGGACTACGAGCAGTACTTC. It is translated as CASNEQDYEQYF.

This chain links TRBV25-1 with TRBJ1-3; D gene unclear. V lost 6 bases and J lost 2, with 11 bases in between. This CDR3 comprises 14 residues. The V gene's germline CDR1 is MGHDK and CDR2 SYGVNS. The CDR3 sequence is CASSAGYTGNTIYF. In nucleotides, the CDR3 is TGTGCCAGCAGCGCAGGTTATACTGGAAACACCATATATTTT.

The chain links TRBV5-6 to TRBJ2-1, with 7 bases lining up with TRBD2. The junction had 11 bases not matched to a gene; V was cut back by 0 bases and J by 2 bases. The CDR3 runs to 18 residues. Germline V gene data show CDR1 as SGHDT and CDR2 as YYEEEE. CDR3 nucleotide sequence: TGTGCCAGCAGCTTGGCATTGGGTGCGGGGGATCCCTACAATGAGCAGTTCTTC. Residues: CASSLALGAGDPYNEQFF.

The J gene is TRBJ2-7, the V gene TRBV6-5; weak D call: TRBD1 (6 bases). The CDR3 contains 13 residues. V lost 8 bases to trimming and J lost 3 bases, with 14 bases between them. CDR1 is MNHEY, CDR2 SVGAGI, per germline. The CDR3 loop is CASGLGQNYEQYF. As DNA, the CDR3 is TGTGCCAGCGGTCTCGGACAGAACTACGAGCAGTACTTC.

V and J are TRBV7-2 and TRBJ2-7, with TRBD2 matching over 12 bases. This CDR3 comprises 15 residues. Germline V gene data show CDR1 as SGHTA and CDR2 as FQGNSA. Losses at the gene ends were 5 bases for V and 5 bases for J; bases not matched to a gene: 7. CDR3 residues: CASSVGLAGNNEQYF. The CDR3 DNA reads TGTGCCAGCAGCGTTGGACTAGCGGGAAACAACGAGCAGTACTTC.

The V and J genes are TRBV18 and TRBJ1-2; a possible D gene is TRBD1 (5 bases). The CDR3 contains 14 residues. The ends were cut back, 6 bases at V and 5 bases at J, with 16 bases in the middle. Germline-derived CDR1 and CDR2 are KGHSH and LQKENI. The CDR3 bases are TGTGCCAGCTCCCTAGGGACGGAAGCTTATGGCTACACCTTC. Its protein product is CASSLGTEAYGYTF.

CDR3 nucleotide sequence: TGTGCCAGCAGTGATGTAGAGGATTCACCCCTCCACTTT. Translation gives CASSDVEDSPLHF. J is TRBJ1-6 and V is TRBV6-4; D is unclear. The CDR3 runs 13 residues. CDR1 is MRHNA, CDR2 SNTAGT, per germline. Trimming pared 3 bases from V and 8 bases from J, leaving 8 bases between.

This clone was seen a single time. This sequence joins TRBV5-1 and TRBJ2-7, with D maybe TRBD1 (6 bases). Germline V gene data show CDR1 as SGHRS and CDR2 as YFSETQ. V was trimmed by 7 bases and J by 3 bases, leaving 11 bases between them. There are 12 residues in the CDR3. This chain's CDR3 is CASGRDNYEQYF. In DNA form, the CDR3 reads TGCGCCAGCGGCCGGGACAACTACGAGCAGTACTTC. The full variable domain, completed using reference TRBV5-1 and TRBJ2-7, is KAGVTQTPRYLIKTRGQQVTLSCSPISGHRSVSWYQQTPGQGLQFLFEYFSETQRNKGNFPGRFSGRQFSNSRSEMNVSTLELGDSALYLCASGRDNYEQYFGPGTRLTVT.

In this sample, this clone turned up once. The chain combines TRBV6-5 with TRBJ2-1, with TRBD2 identical over 11 bases. CDR3 length equals 15 residues. J was trimmed by 8 bases and V by 2 bases; bases with no gene match: 5. Germline CDR1 and CDR2: MNHEY and SVGAGI. The CDR3 nucleotides are TGTGCCAGCAGTTACGGGACTAGCGGAGGGGATGAGCAGTTCTTC. Amino acid sequence: CASSYGTSGGDEQFF.

The rearrangement links TRBV18 to TRBJ1-1; D remains unclear. V was cut by 4 bases and J by 3 bases, with 15 bases left in between. CDR1 is KGHSH, CDR2 LQKENI, per germline. The CDR3 sequence is 15 residues long. The CDR3 DNA reads TGTGCCAGCTCACTCATCCGGCAGGTGGACACTGAAGCTTTCTTT. This encodes CASSLIRQVDTEAFF.

The V gene is TRBV9, the J gene TRBJ2-5; tentatively, D is TRBD2 (6 bases). The V and J ends lost 1 base and 4 bases respectively, with 14 bases between them. Germline assignment: CDR1 SGDLS and CDR2 YYNGEE. The CDR3 has 15 amino acids. The CDR3 region is CASSVTDSGSETQYF. CDR3 nucleotide sequence: TGTGCCAGCAGCGTAACCGACAGCGGGTCAGAGACCCAGTACTTC.

The J gene is TRBJ2-3, the V gene TRBV9, with 8 bases aligning to TRBD2. Looked up from germline, CDR1 is SGDLS and CDR2 is YYNGEE. With V trimmed by 4 bases and J by 3 bases, 10 bases remained unmatched. CDR3 length: 16 amino acids. For the CDR3, the DNA is TGTGCCAGCAGCCCCAGGGCCGGGGGGGTTACAGATACGCAGTATTTT. Translation gives CASSPRAGGVTDTQYF.

V is TRBV5-4 and J is TRBJ1-2; no clear D gene. This CDR3 spans 12 amino acids. Germline-derived CDR1 and CDR2 are SGHNT and YYREEE (reference sequence). V was trimmed by 0 bases and J by 8 bases, leaving 8 bases between them. The CDR3 spells CASSLEAFGYTF. The CDR3 nucleotides read TGTGCCAGCAGCTTGGAGGCTTTCGGCTACACCTTC.

The chain employs TRBV29-1 and TRBJ1-1; 10 bases are shared with TRBD1. This CDR3 spans 14 amino acids. Germline V gene sequence: CDR1 SQVTM, CDR2 ANQGSEA. V lost 6 bases to trimming and J lost 1 base; unmatched junction nucleotides: 5. CDR3 amino acids: CSVGGQGRNTEAFF. The CDR3 nucleotides read TGCAGCGTGGGGGGACAGGGGCGGAACACTGAAGCTTTCTTT.

This clone has a single count. The chain links TRBV6-5 to TRBJ2-7; maybe TRBD1 (6 bases). Deletions cut 0 bases from V and 2 bases from J, with 11 bases between. This CDR3 is built from 15 residues. Germline CDR1 reads MNHEY; CDR2 reads SVGAGI. The chain's CDR3 is CASSYSKTGTYEQYF. In DNA form, the CDR3 reads TGTGCCAGCAGTTACTCGAAGACAGGAACCTACGAGCAGTACTTC.

This chain connects TRBV9 to TRBJ2-4; D gene uncertain. Germline lookup yields CDR1 SGDLS and CDR2 YYNGEE. Between the trimmed V and J ends, which lost 0 bases and 0 bases, there was a span of 10 bases. The CDR3 runs to 16 residues. The CDR3 nucleotides are TGTGCCAGCAGCGTAGGTGGGCTTCTAGCCAAAAACATTCAGTACTTC. It codes for CASSVGGLLAKNIQYF. Full variable domain (rest looked up from reference TRBV9 and TRBJ2-4): DSGVTQTPKHLITATGQRVTLRCSPRSGDLSVYWYQQSLDQGLQFLIQYYNGEERAKGNILERFSAQQFPDLHSELNLSSLELGDSALYFCASSVGGLLAKNIQYFGAGTRLSVL.

This chain joins TRBV29-1 and TRBJ1-3; D is ambiguous. The germline V gene has CDR1 SQVTM and CDR2 ANQGSEA. This CDR3 has 14 amino acids. The V end lost 3 bases, the J end lost 0 bases, and 9 bases lay between the germline ends. Here the CDR3 reads CSVDGQFSGNTIYF. CDR3 coding DNA: TGCAGCGTTGATGGTCAGTTCTCTGGAAACACCATATATTTT.

The J gene is TRBJ1-5, the V gene TRBV19; TRBD1 agrees at 9 bases. This CDR3 has 16 amino acids. Germline assignment: CDR1 LNHDA and CDR2 SQIVND (reference sequence). Trimming cost V 5 bases and J 4 bases; bases outside gene matches: 9. DNA for the CDR3: TGTGCCAGTAGTCCCACGGACAGGGGAAATAATCAGCCCCAGCATTTT. It translates to CASSPTDRGNNQPQHF.

The CDR3: CASSLTVNEKLFF. The CDR3 DNA reads TGTGCCAGCAGCTTGACAGTAAATGAAAAACTGTTTTTT. The J gene is TRBJ1-4, the V gene TRBV5-4; D gene unclear. There are 13 residues in the CDR3. The germline V and J ends were trimmed by 1 base and 5 bases, with 6 bases remaining between them. CDR1 and CDR2 from the germline V gene are SGHNT and YYREEE (reference sequence). The full variable domain, rest sourced from reference TRBV5-4 and TRBJ1-4, is ETGVTQSPTHLIKTRGQQVTLRCSSQSGHNTVSWYQQALGQGPQFIFQYYREEENGRGNFPPRFSGLQFPNYSSELNVNALELDDSALYLCASSLTVNEKLFFGSGTQLSVL.

The rearrangement uses TRBV9 and TRBJ1-3, with D possibly matching TRBD1 (5 bases). The CDR3 sequence is 15 residues long. CDR1 and CDR2 from the germline V gene are SGDLS and YYNGEE. Trimming removed 4 bases at V and 0 bases at J, with 11 bases between. The CDR3 bases are TGTGCCAGCAGCCCCAGACAGTCCTCTGGAAACACCATATATTTT. Protein product: CASSPRQSSGNTIYF.

The sample holds one count of this clone. J is TRBJ2-6 and V is TRBV4-1; D call uncertain. The germline V and J ends were trimmed by 0 bases and 0 bases, with 21 bases remaining between them. From germline, CDR1 is MGHRA and CDR2 YSYEKL. The CDR3 extends over 21 amino acids. This chain's CDR3 is CASSQDSTSYLSFSGANVLTF. The CDR3 DNA reads as TGCGCCAGCAGCCAAGATAGCACCAGCTACCTATCCTTCTCTGGGGCCAACGTCCTGACTTTC.

The chain links TRBV7-3 to TRBJ2-3; no clear D gene. The CDR3 is 12 amino acids. CDR1 is SGHTA and CDR2 is FQGTGA in the germline V gene. V lost 1 base and J lost 5, with 4 bases in between. CDR3: CASSLSGDTQYF. As DNA, the CDR3 is TGTGCCAGCAGCTTAAGCGGAGATACGCAGTATTTT.

The chain links TRBV5-1 to TRBJ2-5; D is ambiguous. The germline V and J ends were trimmed by 4 bases and 1 base, with 5 bases remaining between them. Germline-derived CDR1 and CDR2 are SGHRS and YFSETQ. The CDR3 runs 12 residues. CDR3 sequence (DNA): TGCGCCAGCAGCGAAATCCAAGAGACCCAGTACTTC. It specifies CASSEIQETQYF. The variable domain in full, with the rest retrieved from reference TRBV5-1 and TRBJ2-5, is KAGVTQTPRYLIKTRGQQVTLSCSPISGHRSVSWYQQTPGQGLQFLFEYFSETQRNKGNFPGRFSGRQFSNSRSEMNVSTLELGDSALYLCASSEIQETQYFGPGTRLLVL.